Listed here are 18 T cell receptor beta chains from one sample, sequenced in a study of blood T cell repertoires in COVID-19. Clones were read by immunoSEQ multiplex PCR, and TCRdb kept only the in-frame ones, dropping some. The sample has under 350,000 clones, about 89% seen once. Sequencing was carried out using peripheral blood. All receptors derive from a man between 40 and 49 years old with acute or convalescent COVID-19.

The J gene is TRBJ1-2, the V gene TRBV19, with 9 bases matching TRBD1. V shed 6 bases, J shed 6 bases, and the junction held 8 bases outside the gene matches. The germline CDR1 and CDR2 sequences are LNHDA and SQIVND (reference sequence). The CDR3 contains 14 residues. CDR3 region: CASRSRTGEDGYTF. DNA of the CDR3: TGTGCCAGTAGGTCTCGGACAGGGGAGGATGGCTACACCTTC.

This clone was detected only once. This rearrangement joins TRBV2 to TRBJ1-2; D gene unclear. Germline loops: CDR1 SNHLY, CDR2 FYNNEI. The ends were cut back, 8 bases at V and 4 bases at J, with 17 bases in the middle. The CDR3 spans 14 residues. CDR3 region: CASHYGQAGYGYTF. In DNA, the CDR3 is TGTGCCAGCCACTACGGGCAGGCGGGCTATGGCTACACCTTC.

The gene calls are TRBV7-9 and TRBJ2-2; 9 nucleotides line up with TRBD2. V was pared by 6 bases and J by 1 base, with 3 bases of the junction left unmatched. In germline, CDR1 is SEHNR, CDR2 FQNEAQ (reference sequence). The CDR3 length is 15 residues. This chain's CDR3 is CASRLAGLNTGELFF. The CDR3 nucleotides read TGTGCCAGCAGGCTAGCGGGGTTGAACACCGGGGAGCTGTTTTTT.

The chain is built from TRBV29-1 and TRBJ1-3; perhaps TRBD1 as D (5 bases). The germline CDR1 and CDR2 sequences are SQVTM and ANQGSEA. The CDR3 is 16 residues long. Trimming stripped 1 base from V and 6 bases from J, with 19 bases between. The CDR3 coding sequence is TGCAGCGTTGAAGCGCAGGGCCTCCCCGGCGAAAACACCATATATTTT. It is translated as CSVEAQGLPGENTIYF.

The chain is built from TRBV14 and TRBJ1-2; tentative D call: TRBD1 (6 bases). The length of the CDR3 is 15 residues. From germline, CDR1 is SGHDN and CDR2 FVKESK. V gave up 2 bases and J gave up 0 bases, with 10 bases separating them. The CDR3 protein is CASSQRAGANYGYTF. The CDR3 coding sequence is TGTGCCAGCAGCCAAAGGGCAGGGGCTAACTATGGCTACACCTTC.

This clone showed up just once. The chain joins TRBV7-9 to TRBJ2-1; D remains unclear. This CDR3 is 15 amino acids long. Between the trimmed V and J ends, which lost 5 bases and 0 bases, there was a span of 11 bases. Germline V gene data show CDR1 as SEHNR and CDR2 as FQNEAQ (reference sequence). CDR3 nucleotides: TGTGCCAGCAGCCAAGACACCCGCTCCTACAATGAGCAGTTCTTC. Translation: CASSQDTRSYNEQFF.

V is TRBV10-2 and J is TRBJ2-7; 8 nucleotides align to TRBD2. The CDR3 sequence is 13 residues long. The junction had 1 base not matched to a gene; V was cut back by 3 bases and J by 3 bases. The germline gives CDR1 WSHSY, CDR2 SAAADI. CDR3 DNA: TGCGCCAGCAGTGACGGGAGGGTCTACGAGCAGTACTTC. Residues: CASSDGRVYEQYF.

This clone was recorded only once. This chain links TRBV9 with TRBJ2-3; D is possibly TRBD2 (5 bases). The V end was cut by 3 bases, the J end by 3 bases, with 8 bases between. The CDR3 has 13 residues. Germline V gives CDR1 SGDLS, CDR2 YYNGEE. CDR3 residues: CASSAWRTDTQYF. CDR3 nucleotides: TGTGCCAGCAGCGCCTGGAGGACAGATACGCAGTATTTT.

CDR3 coding DNA: TGTGCCAGCAGCCAGGGACACGTAAACATTCAGTACTTC. Its protein is CASSQGHVNIQYF. V and J are TRBV7-9 and TRBJ2-4; tentative D call: TRBD1 (6 bases). The CDR3 consists of 13 residues. The germline gives CDR1 SEHNR, CDR2 FQNEAQ (reference sequence). The V and J ends lost 5 bases and 6 bases respectively, with 11 bases between them.

The chain links TRBV3-1 (or the pseudogene TRBV3-2) to TRBJ1-1, with D tentatively TRBD1 (5 bases). CDR3 size: 14 residues. Germline CDR1 reads LGHDT; CDR2 reads YNNKEL (reference sequence). The germline V and J ends were trimmed by 3 bases and 2 bases, with 10 bases remaining between them. DNA for the CDR3: TGTGCCAGCAGCCACTCCAGGGCTAACACTGAAGCTTTCTTT. This codes for CASSHSRANTEAFF.

The genes are TRBV29-1 and TRBJ2-3; D gene unclear. The CDR3 sequence is 12 residues long. V dropped 1 base and J dropped 6 bases, with 8 bases sitting between them. CDR1 is SQVTM, CDR2 ANQGSEA, per germline. CDR3 coding DNA: TGCAGCGTTGAAGGTCCCGGGGATACGCAGTATTTT. Protein sequence: CSVEGPGDTQYF.

This chain links TRBV5-1 with TRBJ1-2; D gene ambiguous. The CDR3 consists of 14 residues. With 0 bases removed from V and 4 bases from J, the gap between germline ends came to 10 bases. Germline CDR1 SGHRS, CDR2 YFSETQ. Here the CDR3 reads CASSLDPESYGYTF. In nucleotides, the CDR3 is TGCGCCAGCAGCTTGGATCCGGAGTCCTATGGCTACACCTTC.

This sequence joins TRBV5-4 and TRBJ2-3; perhaps TRBD2 as D (6 bases). V dropped 4 bases and J dropped 3 bases, with 24 bases sitting between them. Per germline, CDR1 SGHNT and CDR2 YYREEE (reference sequence). This CDR3 is 18 amino acids long. CDR3 protein: CASSQGGIGLPSTDTQYF. The CDR3 DNA is TGTGCCAGCAGCCAGGGCGGGATCGGACTCCCCTCGACAGATACGCAGTATTTT.

The gene calls are TRBV10-2 and TRBJ2-7; D call uncertain. Germline lookup yields CDR1 WSHSY and CDR2 SAAADI. The CDR3 runs to 11 residues. With 4 bases removed from V and 7 bases from J, the gap between germline ends came to 8 bases. CDR3 region: CASSGVLEQYF. The CDR3, as DNA: TGCGCCAGCAGTGGTGTCTTGGAGCAGTACTTC.

This chain uses TRBV7-8 with TRBJ2-7, with 8 positions matching TRBD1. The ends lost 3 bases at V and 3 bases at J; junction bases unmatched: 7. CDR3 length: 15 amino acids. Germline V CDR1 and CDR2: SGHVS, FQNEAQ. CDR3 amino acids: CASSLDSGTGYEQYF. For the CDR3, the DNA is TGTGCCAGCAGCTTGGACTCCGGGACAGGCTACGAGCAGTACTTC.

The chain links TRBV10-3 to TRBJ2-2, with D tentatively TRBD1 (6 bases). The CDR3 loop spans 14 amino acids. V was pared by 5 bases and J by 3 bases, with 10 bases between. The germline gives CDR1 ENHRY, CDR2 SYGVKD. The CDR3 nucleotides are TGTGCCATCAGTTGGACAGAGGACACCGGGGAGCTGTTTTTT. As protein: CAISWTEDTGELFF.

This clone has only a few counts. This chain joins TRBV9 and TRBJ1-6; D is ambiguous. The V end was cut by 0 bases, the J end by 3 bases, with 7 bases between. Looked up from germline, CDR1 is SGDLS and CDR2 is YYNGEE. The CDR3 is 15 residues long. The CDR3 protein is CASSVGQVYNSPLHF. CDR3 nucleotide sequence: TGTGCCAGCAGCGTAGGGCAGGTCTATAATTCACCCCTCCACTTT.

The V and J genes are TRBV12-5 and TRBJ1-5; possibly TRBD1 for D (5 bases). V was cut by 6 bases and J by 4 bases, with 13 bases left in between. This CDR3 has 14 residues. CDR1 is LGHNT and CDR2 is FRNRAP in the germline V gene. The DNA for the CDR3 is TGTGCTAGTGGGCCGCAGGGATTGAATCAGCCCCAGCATTTT. It specifies CASGPQGLNQPQHF.